This TCR beta chain was recovered during a study of kidney transplant recipient with SARS-CoV-2 infection. One entry per CDR3 protein, called by TCRdb with MiXCR from the reads. The sample lists about 250,000 distinct CDR3 sequences, around 30% occurring once. Germline assignment: CDR1 LGHDT and CDR2 YNNKEL (reference sequence). The CDR3 totals 14 residues. Remarks on this clonotype: Being one base from a much bigger clone, this may be a read error.

The chain combines TRBV3-1 with TRBJ2-5; 7 bases are shared with TRBD2. The receptor was isolated from a male patient aged 25 to 39 who had COVID-19 and was a kidney transplant recipient. The graft donor may have given rise to some T cells. The material sequenced was a blood sample, taken at baseline and on roughly day 110 from a kidney transplant recipient. The CDR3 sequence: CASMAGETQEAQYF. In DNA, the CDR3 is TGTGCCAGCATGGCGGGGGAGACCCAAGAGGCCCAGTACTTC.